The 32 T cell receptor beta chains listed next were all sequenced from one sample in a study of T cell repertoires in cytomegalovirus infection. Using its own MiXCR run on the reads, TCRdb lists one record per CDR3 protein. Here the sample spans around 450,000 distinct CDR3 sequences, approximately 30% being singletons. Specimen: PBMCs. These receptor sequences come from a human donor in good health (CMV status not recorded). Some clones in this sample may be carry-over from other donors' samples.

This clonotype appeared a few times. This rearrangement joins TRBV19 to TRBJ1-1; D ambiguous. Germline lookup yields CDR1 LNHDA and CDR2 SQIVND (reference sequence). The CDR3 sequence is 13 residues long. V lost 6 bases and J lost 7, with 15 bases in between. The CDR3 DNA is TGTGCCAGTAGCCAGTTCTCACAGAGTGAAGCTTTCTTT. It codes for CASSQFSQSEAFF.

Note on this clonotype: A clone one base away is much larger, so this may be a read error. The chain recombines TRBV6-2 or TRBV6-3 with TRBJ1-1; D remains unclear. Looked up from germline, CDR1 is MNHEY and CDR2 is SVGEGT. The CDR3 totals 16 residues. V lost 5 bases and J 8 bases, leaving 24 bases between the germline ends. For the CDR3, the DNA is TGTGCCAGCAGTCCCCGAGAAGGTGGTTGGAGGAAAGAAGCTTTCTTT. It translates to CASSPREGGWRKEAFF.

This rearrangement joins TRBV12-3 or TRBV12-4 to TRBJ1-5, with a tentative D call TRBD1 (6 bases). With 5 bases removed from V and 9 bases from J, the gap between germline ends came to 20 bases. The length of the CDR3 is 15 residues. The CDR3 sequence: CASSGGGHPSRPQHF. In nucleotides, the CDR3 is TGTGCCAGCAGTGGGGGGGGACACCCATCACGGCCCCAGCATTTT.

The V and J genes are TRBV12-3 or TRBV12-4 and TRBJ2-5; TRBD1 might be the D (5 bases). The CDR3 sequence is 14 residues long. Deletions cut 4 bases from V and 2 bases from J, with 11 bases between. The CDR3 protein is CASSYRQQQETQYF. The CDR3 bases are TGTGCCAGCAGTTATCGACAGCAGCAAGAGACCCAGTACTTC.

This clonotype was seen more than once but under ten times. J is TRBJ1-2 and V is TRBV19; D call uncertain. Germline CDR1 reads LNHDA; CDR2 reads SQIVND (reference sequence). V was trimmed by 4 bases and J by 7 bases, leaving 13 bases between them. This CDR3 has 13 residues. The CDR3 sequence: CASSTIGEGGYTF. The CDR3 DNA sequence: TGTGCCAGTAGTACGATCGGTGAGGGTGGCTACACCTTC.

This clonotype appeared a few times. The genes are TRBV6-1 and TRBJ2-1; 9 nucleotides match TRBD1. Per the germline V gene, CDR1 is MNHNS and CDR2 is SASEGT. Trimming removed 5 bases from V and 8 bases from J; junction bases left unmatched: 10. The CDR3 contains 15 residues. The CDR3, as DNA: TGTGCCAGCAGTCTACGGACAGGGGCGGGCTATGAGCAGTTCTTC. This encodes CASSLRTGAGYEQFF.

The chain joins TRBV10-2 to TRBJ1-4; D call uncertain. Germline CDR1 is WSHSY and CDR2 is SAAADI. The CDR3 totals 11 residues. The V end lost 8 bases, the J end lost 8 bases, and 9 bases lay between the germline ends. CDR3 nucleotides: TGCGCCAGCTGTTCGGGAGAAAAACTGTTTTTT. It specifies CASCSGEKLFF.

As to this clonotype: A junction boundary mismatches the germline segment, possibly from a read error. The chain recombines TRBV10-2 with TRBJ1-5, with no clear D. The CDR3 runs to 13 residues. The germline V gene has CDR1 WSHSY and CDR2 SAAADI. CDR3 loop: CAISESVAQPQLF. The CDR3, as DNA: TGCGCCATCAGTGAAAGTGTGGCTCAGCCCCAGCTTTTT.

This clonotype has ten or more counts. The V gene is TRBV7-2, the J gene TRBJ2-3, with 8 bases identical to TRBD1. Looked up from germline, CDR1 is SGHTA and CDR2 is FQGNSA. V shed 2 bases, J shed 0 bases, and the junction held 4 bases outside the gene matches. This CDR3 is 16 amino acids long. The CDR3 DNA reads TGTGCCAGCAGCTTACTAGACAGGGGAAGCACAGATACGCAGTATTTT. Translation gives CASSLLDRGSTDTQYF.

This clonotype was found a few times. The chain couples TRBV20-1 to TRBJ1-4, with D perhaps matching TRBD1 (5 bases). This CDR3 contains 16 residues. The V gene's germline CDR1 is DFQATT and CDR2 SNEGSKA (reference sequence). Trimming pared 3 bases from V and 2 bases from J, leaving 16 bases between. CDR3 DNA sequence: TGCAGTGCTAGTGGGGGTGGGCCAGGGACTAATGAAAAACTGTTTTTT. It encodes CSASGGGPGTNEKLFF.

The genes are TRBV19 and TRBJ1-2, with D maybe TRBD1 (5 bases). The ends were cut back, 5 bases at V and 0 bases at J, with 13 bases in the middle. Germline V gives CDR1 LNHDA, CDR2 SQIVND (reference sequence). The CDR3 is 15 amino acids. The CDR3 nucleotides read TGTGCCAGTAGTCTGTCCGGGGCAACTAACTATGGCTACACCTTC. Amino acids: CASSLSGATNYGYTF.

Only a few counts were recorded for this clonotype. The chain combines TRBV27 with TRBJ1-5; 10 nucleotides match TRBD1. The germline gives CDR1 MNHEY, CDR2 SMNVEV (reference sequence). The CDR3 runs to 14 residues. The trim removed 4 bases at V and 7 bases at J, leaving 4 bases unmatched. The CDR3 region is CASSSRDRGQPQHF. The CDR3 DNA is TGTGCCAGCAGTTCCCGGGACAGGGGCCAGCCCCAGCATTTT.

On this clonotype: The junction shows a germline mismatch at one end, possibly a read error. This chain connects TRBV6-6 to TRBJ1-1; 7 bases map to TRBD1. Per germline, CDR1 MNHNY and CDR2 SVGAGI (reference sequence). There are 16 residues in the CDR3. CDR3 sequence: CASSYGTGARGTEDFF. The CDR3 DNA reads as TGTGCAAGCAGTTACGGCACAGGGGCGCGGGGCACTGAAGATTTCTTT.

This clonotype showed up just a few times. V and J are TRBV12-3 or TRBV12-4 and TRBJ1-1; TRBD1 is a possible D gene (6 bases). There are 18 residues in the CDR3. Trimming removed 3 bases at V and 4 bases at J, with 24 bases between. The CDR3 protein is CASSFSWGWGGERTEAFF. The CDR3 DNA follows: TGTGCCAGCAGTTTCTCATGGGGGTGGGGGGGCGAGCGCACTGAAGCTTTCTTT.

The chain joins TRBV11-2 to TRBJ2-7; TRBD2 agrees at 8 bases. V shed 2 bases and J 7 bases; nucleotides not matched to a gene: 7. This CDR3 is built from 14 residues. CDR1 and CDR2 from the germline V gene are SGHAT and FQNNGV. CDR3 DNA sequence: TGTGCCAGCAGCTTATTAGCGGGGCCGGGGGAGCAGTACTTC. This codes for CASSLLAGPGEQYF.

The chain recombines TRBV28 with TRBJ2-3, with D hard to call. V lost 7 bases and J 4 bases, leaving 9 bases between the germline ends. Germline V CDR1 and CDR2: MDHEN, SYDVKM. The CDR3 consists of 12 residues. Here the CDR3 reads CASNGFADTQYF. The CDR3 coding sequence is TGTGCCAGCAACGGTTTCGCAGATACGCAGTATTTT. Looking up the rest from reference TRBV28 and TRBJ2-3 gives the full variable domain: DVKVTQSSRYLVKRTGEKVFLECVQDMDHENMFWYRQDPGLGLRLIYFSYDVKMKEKGDIPEGYSVSREKKERFSLILESASTNQTSMYLCASNGFADTQYFGPGTRLTVL.

The rearrangement uses TRBV10-3 and TRBJ2-7, with D tentatively TRBD2 (7 bases). V dropped 0 bases and J dropped 2 bases, with 11 bases sitting between them. This CDR3 region has 15 residues. Germline values: CDR1 ENHRY, CDR2 SYGVKD. CDR3: CAISESRGGPYEQYF. The DNA of the CDR3 is TGTGCCATCAGTGAGTCGAGGGGGGGTCCCTACGAGCAGTACTTC.

This clonotype was seen more than once but under ten times. CDR3 bases: TGTGCCAGCAGCTTAGAGGCGGGACAGGTGAACACCATATATTTT. Its protein product is CASSLEAGQVNTIYF. The V call is TRBV7-2, the J call TRBJ1-3; TRBD1 agrees at 8 bases. CDR1 SGHTA and CDR2 FQGNSA come from the germline V gene. The CDR3 contains 15 residues. Unmatched junction bases numbered 6, after V lost 1 base and J lost 7 bases.

The gene calls are TRBV14 and TRBJ2-4; 7 bases are a match to TRBD1. Germline V gene data show CDR1 as SGHDN and CDR2 as FVKESK. V lost 1 base and J lost 1; bases outside the gene matches: 1. CDR3 length: 15 amino acids. This chain's CDR3 is CASSQVQGAKNIQYF. The DNA for the CDR3 is TGTGCCAGCAGCCAAGTACAGGGGGCCAAAAACATTCAGTACTTC.

In its sample, this clonotype was seen a few times. The genes are TRBV19 and TRBJ1-2; 12 bases agree with TRBD1. From germline, CDR1 is LNHDA and CDR2 SQIVND (reference sequence). With V trimmed by 5 bases and J by 6 bases, 7 bases remained unmatched. The CDR3 is made up of 15 amino acids. DNA for the CDR3: TGTGCCAGTAGTTTGGGACAGGGGGCTATCGATGGCTACACCTTC. Amino acids: CASSLGQGAIDGYTF.

The chain joins TRBV5-6 to TRBJ2-2; a possible D gene is TRBD1 (6 bases). The CDR3 contains 16 residues. Germline CDR1 SGHDT, CDR2 YYEEEE. The V end was cut by 1 base, the J end by 0 bases, with 10 bases between. CDR3 nucleotides: TGTGCCAGCAGCTTGTGGGCAGGGGCGAACACCGGGGAGCTGTTTTTT. Amino acid sequence: CASSLWAGANTGELFF.

DNA for the CDR3: TGTGCCAGCAGCTTAGACCTTGGGGGTGGGATTGTCGACGAGCAGTACTTC. Translated: CASSLDLGGGIVDEQYF. This chain joins TRBV11-2 and TRBJ2-7; D could derive from TRBD1 or TRBD2 (5 bases each). The CDR3 is 17 amino acids. The ends were cut back, 0 bases at V and 5 bases at J, with 20 bases in the middle. The germline CDR1 and CDR2 sequences are SGHAT and FQNNGV.

By share of the sample, this clonotype is medium-sized. The rearrangement links TRBV7-2 to TRBJ2-7; D is unresolved. V lost 5 bases to trimming and J lost 0 bases, with 8 bases between them. The germline gives CDR1 SGHTA, CDR2 FQGNSA. The CDR3 is 13 residues long. Written as DNA, the CDR3 is TGTGCCAGCAGCCGATACAGCTCCTACGAGCAGTACTTC. Encoded protein: CASSRYSSYEQYF.

Only a few counts were recorded for this clonotype. This chain links TRBV25-1 with TRBJ2-1, with TRBD2 as a possible D gene (5 bases). The CDR3 has 17 residues. The germline V gene encodes CDR1 MGHDK and CDR2 SYGVNS. The germline V and J ends were trimmed by 8 bases and 1 base, with 21 bases remaining between them. CDR3 DNA sequence: TGTGCCAGCTGGGGATTGCAGAGGTCGGGGTCCTACAATGAGCAGTTCTTC. It codes for CASWGLQRSGSYNEQFF. The full variable domain, completed using reference TRBV25-1 and TRBJ2-1, is EADIYQTPRYLVIGTGKKITLECSQTMGHDKMYWYQQDPGMELHLIHYSYGVNSTEKGDLSSESTVSRIRTEHFPLTLESARPSHTSQYLCASWGLQRSGSYNEQFFGPGTRLTVL.

CDR3 in amino acids: CSARRQGLGYSNQPQHF. The CDR3 nucleotides read TGCAGTGCTAGGAGACAGGGATTGGGTTATAGCAATCAGCCCCAGCATTTT. V is TRBV20-1 and J is TRBJ1-5; 7 positions agree with TRBD1. The CDR3 has 17 amino acids. Germline trimming cut 3 bases from V and 0 bases from J; bases unmatched to any gene: 11. In germline, CDR1 is DFQATT, CDR2 SNEGSKA (reference sequence).

The gene calls are TRBV20-1 and TRBJ2-7; D call uncertain. V was trimmed by 3 bases and J by 6 bases, leaving 9 bases between them. The CDR3 totals 11 residues. Germline-derived CDR1 and CDR2 are DFQATT and SNEGSKA (reference sequence). This chain's CDR3 is CSASRQIEQYF. DNA of the CDR3: TGCAGTGCTAGTAGGCAGATCGAGCAGTACTTC.

The rearrangement uses TRBV6-5 and TRBJ1-1; TRBD1 is a possible D gene (5 bases). The germline CDR1 and CDR2 sequences are MNHEY and SVGAGI. The CDR3 is made up of 17 amino acids. Trimming cost V 2 bases and J 0 bases, with 16 bases left between them. The CDR3 bases are TGTGCCAGCAGTTACACTTCTAGAGCAGGGATGAACACTGAAGCTTTCTTT. This sequence encodes CASSYTSRAGMNTEAFF.

This clonotype appeared a few times. The gene calls are TRBV5-4 and TRBJ2-3; no clear D gene. V gave up 4 bases and J gave up 3 bases, with 12 bases separating them. The CDR3 loop spans 14 amino acids. The germline gives CDR1 SGHNT, CDR2 YYREEE (reference sequence). The DNA of the CDR3 is TGTGCCAGCAGCACAGAGGTGGAGACAGATACGCAGTATTTT. This sequence encodes CASSTEVETDTQYF.

This clonotype has just one count. The CDR3 DNA reads as TGTGCCATCCCCACTGGACTATTAACCTACGAGCAGTACTTC. Amino acids: CAIPTGLLTYEQYF. J is TRBJ2-7 and V is TRBV10-3; possible D gene TRBD2, 6 bases. This CDR3 comprises 14 residues. V gave up 8 bases and J gave up 2 bases, with 16 bases separating them. Germline values: CDR1 ENHRY, CDR2 SYGVKD.

In this sample, this clonotype turned up many times. The genes are TRBV7-2 and TRBJ1-2; 9 nucleotides agree with TRBD1. V lost 4 bases to trimming and J lost 5 bases; unmatched junction nucleotides: 5. The length of the CDR3 is 14 residues. Looked up from germline, CDR1 is SGHTA and CDR2 is FQGNSA. The CDR3 loop is CASSSSGQGYGYTF. The CDR3 bases are TGTGCCAGCAGCTCCTCCGGACAGGGGTATGGCTACACCTTC.

The CDR3 region has the DNA TGTGCCAGCAGCTTAACCGGGACTCTACAGAACACTGAAGCTTTCTTT. Its translation is CASSLTGTLQNTEAFF. This chain joins TRBV5-5 and TRBJ1-1; possibly TRBD1 for D (5 bases). Between the trimmed V and J ends, which lost 2 bases and 1 base, there was a span of 15 bases. Germline V CDR1 and CDR2: SGHKS, YYEKEE (reference sequence). This CDR3 comprises 16 residues.

The chain employs TRBV27 and TRBJ1-6; D is uncertain. V was trimmed by 6 bases and J by 0 bases, leaving 12 bases between them. The CDR3 runs 16 residues. Germline lookup yields CDR1 MNHEY and CDR2 SMNVEV (reference sequence). The CDR3 DNA sequence: TGTGCCAGCAGAACAGCCTGGAGCTCCTATAATTCACCCCTCCACTTT. Encoded protein: CASRTAWSSYNSPLHF.